This T cell receptor beta chain is from a study of shared clonotypes between healthy human individuals. With respect to this clone: Its antigen is not known. This sample also contains other DNA sequences that code for the same CDR3.

Donors comprised healthy HIV-negative adults lacking recent acute infections or vaccinations. The study's findings and limits: On the whole, naive subsets had larger estimated richness than memory subsets had. It was only blood that was sampled, and tissue repertoires likely differ.

Replicate PCRs from sorted subsets contained approximately 220 ng DNA, which is some 32,000 T cell genomes. Measured with immunoSEQ multiplex PCR; TCRdb has only the in-frame clones, and not every one. This sample carries about 2.4 million clones, approximately 92% of them seen once, and the ten largest clones take 0.11% to 0.15%. What was sequenced was naive CD4+ T cells sorted from blood. The subset is: CD45RA+ positively selected. This receptor was obtained from a young man in good health.

CDR3 DNA sequence: TGTGCCAGCAGCTTAGATCGGGGGGGCGAGCAGTACTTC. Its translation is CASSLDRGGEQYF. V is TRBV11-2 and J is TRBJ2-5; 8 bases align to TRBD2. The closer fit of TRBJ2-7 to the DNA end suggests the J call may be wrong. The CDR3 covers 13 residues. Germline V gives CDR1 SGHAT, CDR2 FQNNGV.